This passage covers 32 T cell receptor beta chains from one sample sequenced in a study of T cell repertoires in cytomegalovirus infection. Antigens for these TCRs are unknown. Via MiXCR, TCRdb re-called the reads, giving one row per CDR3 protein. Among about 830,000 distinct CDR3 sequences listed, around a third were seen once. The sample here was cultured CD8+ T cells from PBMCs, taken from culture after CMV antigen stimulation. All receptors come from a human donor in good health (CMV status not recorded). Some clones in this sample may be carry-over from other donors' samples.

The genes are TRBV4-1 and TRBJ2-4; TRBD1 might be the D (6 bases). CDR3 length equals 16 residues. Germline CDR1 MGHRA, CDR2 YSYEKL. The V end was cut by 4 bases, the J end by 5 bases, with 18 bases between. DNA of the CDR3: TGCGCCAGCAGCCTACAGGGTTGGGGATTGGAAAACATTCAGTACTTC. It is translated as CASSLQGWGLENIQYF.

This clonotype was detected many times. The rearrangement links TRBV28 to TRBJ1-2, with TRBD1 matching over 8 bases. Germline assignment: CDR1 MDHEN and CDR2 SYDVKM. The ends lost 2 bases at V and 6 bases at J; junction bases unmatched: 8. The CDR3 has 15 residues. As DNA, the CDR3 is TGTGCCAGCAGTTTAGATAGGACAGGGTTTCATGGCTACACCTTC. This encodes CASSLDRTGFHGYTF.

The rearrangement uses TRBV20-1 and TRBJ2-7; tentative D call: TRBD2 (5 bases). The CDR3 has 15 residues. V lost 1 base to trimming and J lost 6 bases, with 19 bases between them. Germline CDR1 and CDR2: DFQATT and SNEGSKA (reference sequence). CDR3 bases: TGCAGTGCTAGAGGCCTTGACTTCGGAGGCTCCGAGCAGTACGTC. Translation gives CSARGLDFGGSEQYV.

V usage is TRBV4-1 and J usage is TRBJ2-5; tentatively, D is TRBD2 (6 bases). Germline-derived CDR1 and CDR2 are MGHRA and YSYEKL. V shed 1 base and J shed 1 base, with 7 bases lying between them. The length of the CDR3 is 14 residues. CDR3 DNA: TGCGCCAGCAGCCAAGTCGGGGGCCAAGAGACCCAGTACTTC. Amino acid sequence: CASSQVGGQETQYF.

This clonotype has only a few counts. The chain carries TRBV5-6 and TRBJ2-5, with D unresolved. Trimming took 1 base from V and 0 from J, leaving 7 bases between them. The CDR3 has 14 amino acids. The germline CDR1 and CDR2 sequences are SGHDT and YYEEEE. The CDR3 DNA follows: TGTGCCAGCAGCTTGTTGGGGAACCAAGAGACCCAGTACTTC. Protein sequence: CASSLLGNQETQYF. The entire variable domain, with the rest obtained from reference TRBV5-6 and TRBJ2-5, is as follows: DAGVTQSPTHLIKTRGQQVTLRCSPKSGHDTVSWYQQALGQGPQFIFQYYEEEERQRGNFPDRFSGHQFPNYSSELNVNALLLGDSALYLCASSLLGNQETQYFGPGTRLLVL.

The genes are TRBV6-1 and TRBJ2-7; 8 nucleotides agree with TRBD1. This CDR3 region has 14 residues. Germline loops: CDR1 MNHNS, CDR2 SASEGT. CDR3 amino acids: CASSEGQGWFEQYV. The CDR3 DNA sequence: TGTGCCAGCAGCGAAGGACAGGGTTGGTTCGAGCAGTACGTC.

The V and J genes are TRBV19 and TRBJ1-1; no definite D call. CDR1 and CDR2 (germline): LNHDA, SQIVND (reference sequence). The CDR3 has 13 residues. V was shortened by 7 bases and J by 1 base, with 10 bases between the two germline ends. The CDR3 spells CASTAARNTEAFF. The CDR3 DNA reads TGTGCCAGTACCGCGGCTAGGAACACTGAAGCTTTCTTT. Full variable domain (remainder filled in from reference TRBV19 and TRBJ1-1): DGGITQSPKYLFRKEGQNVTLSCEQNLNHDAMYWYRQDPGQGLRLIYYSQIVNDFQKGDIAEGYSVSREKKESFPLTVTSAQKNPTAFYLCASTAARNTEAFFGQGTRLTVV.

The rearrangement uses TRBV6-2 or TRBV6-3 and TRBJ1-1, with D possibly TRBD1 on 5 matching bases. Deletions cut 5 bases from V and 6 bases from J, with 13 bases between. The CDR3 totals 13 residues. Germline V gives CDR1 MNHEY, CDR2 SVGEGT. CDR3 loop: CASSTLPGPEAFF. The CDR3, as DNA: TGTGCCAGCAGTACTCTTCCAGGGCCTGAAGCTTTCTTT.

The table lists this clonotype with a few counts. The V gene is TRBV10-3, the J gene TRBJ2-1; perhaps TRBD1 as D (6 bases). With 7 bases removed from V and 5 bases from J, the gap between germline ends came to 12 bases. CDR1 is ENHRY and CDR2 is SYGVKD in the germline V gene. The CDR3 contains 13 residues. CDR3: CAITQGIHNEQFF. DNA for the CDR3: TGTGCCATCACCCAGGGGATCCACAATGAGCAGTTCTTC.

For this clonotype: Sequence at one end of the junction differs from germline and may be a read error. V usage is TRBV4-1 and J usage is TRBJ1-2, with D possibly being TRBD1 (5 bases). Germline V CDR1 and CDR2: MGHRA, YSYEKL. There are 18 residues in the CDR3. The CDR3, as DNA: TGCGCCAGCAGCCCAATAGTTTACGGGGACCTACGGCGCTATGGCTACATCTTC. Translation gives CASSPIVYGDLRRYGYIF.

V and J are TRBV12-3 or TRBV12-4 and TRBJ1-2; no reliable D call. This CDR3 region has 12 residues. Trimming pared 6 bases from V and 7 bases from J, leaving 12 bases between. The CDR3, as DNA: TGTGCCAGCAGCTTCATTGGAGGTGGCTACACCTTC. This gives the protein CASSFIGGGYTF.

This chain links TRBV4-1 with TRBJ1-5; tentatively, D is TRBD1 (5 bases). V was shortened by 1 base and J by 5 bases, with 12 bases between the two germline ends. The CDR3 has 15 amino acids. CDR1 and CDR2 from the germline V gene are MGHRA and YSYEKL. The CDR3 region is CASSQAWDGYQPQHF. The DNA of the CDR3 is TGCGCCAGCAGCCAAGCTTGGGACGGATATCAGCCCCAGCATTTT.

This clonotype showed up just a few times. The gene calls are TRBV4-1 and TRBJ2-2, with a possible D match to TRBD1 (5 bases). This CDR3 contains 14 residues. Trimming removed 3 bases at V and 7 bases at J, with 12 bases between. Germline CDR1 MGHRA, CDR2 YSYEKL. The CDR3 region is CASSHAGSVGELFF. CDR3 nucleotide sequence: TGCGCCAGCAGCCACGCAGGGTCCGTCGGGGAGCTGTTTTTT.

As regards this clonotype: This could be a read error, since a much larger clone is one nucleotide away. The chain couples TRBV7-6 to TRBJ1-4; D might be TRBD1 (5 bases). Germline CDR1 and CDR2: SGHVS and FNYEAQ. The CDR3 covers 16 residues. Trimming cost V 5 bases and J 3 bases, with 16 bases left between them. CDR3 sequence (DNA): TGTGCCAGCAGCAAAGAGTTCGGGGCGGCTAATGAAAAACTGTTTTTT. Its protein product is CASSKEFGAANEKLFF.

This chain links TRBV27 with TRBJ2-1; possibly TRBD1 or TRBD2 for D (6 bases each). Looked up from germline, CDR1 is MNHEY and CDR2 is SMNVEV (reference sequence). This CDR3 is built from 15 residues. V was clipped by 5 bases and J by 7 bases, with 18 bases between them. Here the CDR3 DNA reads TGTGCCAGCAGTGGGGCGAACGGGGGCTTGAATGAGCAGTTCTTC. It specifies CASSGANGGLNEQFF.

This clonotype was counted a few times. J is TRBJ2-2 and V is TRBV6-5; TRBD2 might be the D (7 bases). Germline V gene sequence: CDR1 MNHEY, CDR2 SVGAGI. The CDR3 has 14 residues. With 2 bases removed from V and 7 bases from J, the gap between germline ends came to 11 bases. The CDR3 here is CASSYRGGVGELFF. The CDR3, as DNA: TGTGCCAGCAGTTACAGGGGGGGGGTCGGGGAGCTGTTTTTT.

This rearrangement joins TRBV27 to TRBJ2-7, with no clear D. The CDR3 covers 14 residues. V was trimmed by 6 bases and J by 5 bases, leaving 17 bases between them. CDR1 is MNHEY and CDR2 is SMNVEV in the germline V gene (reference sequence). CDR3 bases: TGTGCCAGCAGGACCGGGCACGATAGGAACGAGCAGTACGTC. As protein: CASRTGHDRNEQYV.

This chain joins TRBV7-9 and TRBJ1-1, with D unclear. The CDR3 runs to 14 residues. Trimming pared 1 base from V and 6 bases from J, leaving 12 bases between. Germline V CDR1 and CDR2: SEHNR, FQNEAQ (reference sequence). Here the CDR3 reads CASSLDRDEPEAFF. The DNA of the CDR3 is TGTGCCAGCAGCTTAGATCGGGATGAGCCTGAAGCTTTCTTT.

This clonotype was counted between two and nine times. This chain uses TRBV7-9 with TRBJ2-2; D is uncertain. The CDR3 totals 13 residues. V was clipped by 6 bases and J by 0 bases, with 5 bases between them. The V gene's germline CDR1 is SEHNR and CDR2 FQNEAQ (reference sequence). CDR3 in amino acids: CASRSANTGELFF. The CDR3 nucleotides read TGTGCCAGCAGAAGTGCGAACACCGGGGAGCTGTTTTTT.

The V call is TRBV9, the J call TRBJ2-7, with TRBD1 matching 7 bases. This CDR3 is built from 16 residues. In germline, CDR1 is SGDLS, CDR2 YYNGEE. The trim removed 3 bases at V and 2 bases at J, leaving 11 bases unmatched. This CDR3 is CASSAGTVKIPYEQYF. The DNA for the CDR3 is TGTGCCAGCAGCGCCGGGACAGTCAAAATCCCCTACGAGCAGTACTTC.

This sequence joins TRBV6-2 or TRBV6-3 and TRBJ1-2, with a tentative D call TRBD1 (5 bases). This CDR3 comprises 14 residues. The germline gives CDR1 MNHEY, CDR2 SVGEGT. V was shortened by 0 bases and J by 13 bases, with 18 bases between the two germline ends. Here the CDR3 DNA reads TGTGCCAGCAGTTACTCGGGGCCGGGATTGTATGTCACCTTC. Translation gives CASSYSGPGLYVTF.

This chain's CDR3 is CASSVGLGDEKLFF. Here the CDR3 DNA reads TGTGCCAGCAGCGTAGGCCTAGGAGATGAAAAACTGTTTTTT. The chain joins TRBV9 to TRBJ1-4; D is uncertain. CDR3 length equals 14 residues. The germline gives CDR1 SGDLS, CDR2 YYNGEE. Between the trimmed V and J ends, which lost 0 bases and 6 bases, there was a span of 9 bases.

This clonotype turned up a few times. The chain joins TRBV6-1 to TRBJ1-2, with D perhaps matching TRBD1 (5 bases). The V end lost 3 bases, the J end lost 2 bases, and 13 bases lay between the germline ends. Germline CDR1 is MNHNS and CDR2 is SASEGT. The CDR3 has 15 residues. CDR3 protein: CASSEVAGPNYGYTF. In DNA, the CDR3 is TGTGCCAGCAGTGAGGTGGCAGGGCCCAACTATGGCTACACCTTC.

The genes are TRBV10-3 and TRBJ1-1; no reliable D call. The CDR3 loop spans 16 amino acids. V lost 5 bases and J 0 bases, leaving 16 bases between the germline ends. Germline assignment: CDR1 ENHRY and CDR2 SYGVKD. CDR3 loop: CAISSGAFQLNTEAFF. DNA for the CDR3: TGTGCCATCAGTTCCGGAGCCTTTCAACTGAACACTGAAGCTTTCTTT.

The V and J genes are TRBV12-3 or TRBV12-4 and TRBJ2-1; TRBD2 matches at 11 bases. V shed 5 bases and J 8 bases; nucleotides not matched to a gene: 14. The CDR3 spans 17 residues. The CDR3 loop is CASSLLLAGDRPDEQFF. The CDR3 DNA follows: TGTGCCAGCAGTCTCCTACTAGCGGGGGACCGGCCCGATGAGCAGTTCTTC.

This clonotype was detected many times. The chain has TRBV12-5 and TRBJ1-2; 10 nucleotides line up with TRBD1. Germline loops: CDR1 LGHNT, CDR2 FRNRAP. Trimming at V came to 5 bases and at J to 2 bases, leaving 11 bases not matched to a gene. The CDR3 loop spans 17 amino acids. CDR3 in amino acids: CASGSGDRGLGNYGYTF. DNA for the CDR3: TGTGCTAGTGGTAGCGGGGACAGGGGATTAGGCAACTATGGCTACACCTTC.

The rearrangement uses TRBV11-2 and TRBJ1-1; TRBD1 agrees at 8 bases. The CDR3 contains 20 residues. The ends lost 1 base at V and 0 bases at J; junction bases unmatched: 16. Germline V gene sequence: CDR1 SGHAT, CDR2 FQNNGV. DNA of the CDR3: TGTGCCAGCAGCTTAGTGGGCTCTTGGGGACAGGTGTCCATGAACACTGAAGCTTTCTTT. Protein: CASSLVGSWGQVSMNTEAFF. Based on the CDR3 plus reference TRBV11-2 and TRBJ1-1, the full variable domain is EAGVAQSPRYKIIEKRQSVAFWCNPISGHATLYWYQQILGQGPKLLIQFQNNGVVDDSQLPKDRFSAERLKGVDSTLKIQPAKLEDSAVYLCASSLVGSWGQVSMNTEAFFGQGTRLTVV.

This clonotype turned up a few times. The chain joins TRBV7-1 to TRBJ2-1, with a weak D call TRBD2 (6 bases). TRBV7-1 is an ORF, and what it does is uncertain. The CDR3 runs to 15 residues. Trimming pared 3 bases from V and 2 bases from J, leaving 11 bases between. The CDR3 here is CASSSGGSPYNEQFF. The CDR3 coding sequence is TGTGCCAGCAGCTCTGGAGGGTCCCCCTACAATGAGCAGTTCTTC.

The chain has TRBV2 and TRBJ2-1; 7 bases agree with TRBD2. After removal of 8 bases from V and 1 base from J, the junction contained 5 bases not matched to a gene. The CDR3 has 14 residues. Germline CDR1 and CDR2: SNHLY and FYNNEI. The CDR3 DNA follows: TGTGCCAGCCCACTGCGGGGGTCCTACAATGAGCAGTTCTTC. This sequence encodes CASPLRGSYNEQFF. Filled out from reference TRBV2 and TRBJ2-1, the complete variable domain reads EPEVTQTPSHQVTQMGQEVILRCVPISNHLYFYWYRQILGQKVEFLVSFYNNEISEKSEIFDDQFSVERPDGSNFTLKIRSTKLEDSAMYFCASPLRGSYNEQFFGPGTRLTVL.

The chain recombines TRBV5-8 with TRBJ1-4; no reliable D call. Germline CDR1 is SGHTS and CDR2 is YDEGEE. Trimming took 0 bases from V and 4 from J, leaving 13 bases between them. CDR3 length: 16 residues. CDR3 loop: CASSLDAAPFNEKLFF. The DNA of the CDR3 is TGTGCCAGCAGCTTGGATGCGGCACCCTTTAATGAAAAACTGTTTTTT.

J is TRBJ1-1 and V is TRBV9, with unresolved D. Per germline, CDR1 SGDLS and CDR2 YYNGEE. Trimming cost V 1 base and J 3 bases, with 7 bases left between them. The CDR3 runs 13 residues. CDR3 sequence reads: CASSVQSYTEAFF. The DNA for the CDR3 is TGTGCCAGCAGCGTACAAAGTTACACTGAAGCTTTCTTT. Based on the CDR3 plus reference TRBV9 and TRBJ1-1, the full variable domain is DSGVTQTPKHLITATGQRVTLRCSPRSGDLSVYWYQQSLDQGLQFLIQYYNGEERAKGNILERFSAQQFPDLHSELNLSSLELGDSALYFCASSVQSYTEAFFGQGTRLTVV.

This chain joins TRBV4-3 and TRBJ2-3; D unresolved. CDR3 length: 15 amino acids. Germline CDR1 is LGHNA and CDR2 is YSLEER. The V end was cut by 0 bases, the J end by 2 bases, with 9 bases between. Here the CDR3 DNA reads TGCGCCAGCAGCCAAGAGCGGCGGATCACAGATACGCAGTATTTT. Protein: CASSQERRITDTQYF.